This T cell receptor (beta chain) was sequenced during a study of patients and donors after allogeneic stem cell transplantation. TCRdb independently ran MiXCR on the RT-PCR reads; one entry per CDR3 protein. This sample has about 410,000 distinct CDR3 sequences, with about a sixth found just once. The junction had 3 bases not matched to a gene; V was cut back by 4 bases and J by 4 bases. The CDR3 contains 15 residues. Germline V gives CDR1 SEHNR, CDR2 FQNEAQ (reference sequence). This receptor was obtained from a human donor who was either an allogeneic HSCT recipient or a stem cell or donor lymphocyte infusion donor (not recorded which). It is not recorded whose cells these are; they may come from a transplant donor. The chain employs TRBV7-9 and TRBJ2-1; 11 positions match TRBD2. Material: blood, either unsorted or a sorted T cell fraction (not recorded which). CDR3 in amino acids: CASSSSSGRYNEQFF. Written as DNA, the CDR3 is TGTGCCAGCAGCTCTTCTAGCGGGAGGTACAATGAGCAGTTCTTC.